Each of the 11 T cell receptor beta chains below was sequenced from the same sample in a study of vaccination and CD4 T cells after COVID-19. Indicated treatment: approximately 11-day PBMC culture with coronavirus spike peptide pools or control peptides (ViraFEST assay). Sequenced with the Oncomine TCR Beta short-read assay was DNA taken from cultured CD4+ T cells. In TCRdb, the PCR reads were re-called with MiXCR into one record per CDR3 protein. Of roughly 9,600 distinct CDR3 sequences listed, roughly 26% were seen once; the top ten hold roughly 13%. The antigens for these receptors are not known. Source: CD4+ T cells from blood, cultured in vitro, taken after SARS-CoV-2 vaccination. These receptors all stem from a human donor who had recovered from COVID-19.

The rearrangement joins TRBV10-1 to TRBJ2-7; 8 bases fit TRBD2. CDR3 length equals 15 residues. With V trimmed by 6 bases and J by 6 bases, 13 bases remained unmatched. Germline-derived CDR1 and CDR2 are WNHNN and SYGVQD (reference sequence). The DNA of the CDR3 is TGCGCCAGCAGCCGTGGTACGACGGGAGGGCGCGAGCAGTACTTC. This encodes CASSRGTTGGREQYF.

This clonotype turned up a few times. The rearrangement links TRBV7-9 to TRBJ1-6; D not certain. Germline assignment: CDR1 SEHNR and CDR2 FQNEAQ (reference sequence). This CDR3 has 12 amino acids. Trimming cost V 5 bases and J 7 bases, with 6 bases left between them. CDR3 DNA sequence: TGTGCCAGCAGCCGCGTAAATTCACCCCTCCACTTT. Residues: CASSRVNSPLHF.

The chain combines TRBV19 with TRBJ1-1; TRBD1 aligns across 8 bases. Germline V gene sequence: CDR1 LNHDA, CDR2 SQIVND (reference sequence). The CDR3 has 13 residues. The V and J ends lost 9 bases and 0 bases, in that order; junction bases with no gene match: 3. CDR3 residues: CASGQGMNTEAFF. Here the CDR3 DNA reads TGTGCCAGCGGACAGGGAATGAACACTGAAGCTTTCTTT.

J is TRBJ2-7 and V is TRBV27, with 8 bases lining up with TRBD1. CDR1 MNHEY and CDR2 SMNVEV come from the germline V gene (reference sequence). The CDR3 has 13 amino acids. V shed 10 bases and J 6 bases; nucleotides not matched to a gene: 11. The CDR3 loop is CATRQGFLGEQYF. DNA of the CDR3: TGTGCCACCCGACAGGGGTTCTTGGGCGAGCAGTACTTC.

The chain joins TRBV7-2 to TRBJ2-7; 11 positions agree with TRBD2. The V gene's germline CDR1 is SGHTA and CDR2 FQGNSA. J lost 0 bases, V lost 5 bases, and 12 bases had no gene match. The CDR3 totals 18 residues. The CDR3 nucleotides are TGTGCCAGCAGCCTCCCCCGGACTAGCGGGCGCAGCTCCTACGAGCAGTACTTC. This codes for CASSLPRTSGRSSYEQYF.

This chain joins TRBV5-4 and TRBJ2-7; D gene uncertain. Germline V gene data show CDR1 as SGHNT and CDR2 as YYREEE (reference sequence). The CDR3 is 12 amino acids. The V end was cut by 1 base, the J end by 13 bases, with 15 bases between. CDR3 region: CASSLPGSPYYF. The CDR3 DNA reads TGTGCCAGCAGCTTGCCTGGGTCTCCCTATTACTTC.

This clonotype appeared a few times. The rearrangement uses TRBV7-2 and TRBJ2-7; D might be TRBD2 (6 bases). The CDR3 sequence is 14 residues long. Germline lookup yields CDR1 SGHTA and CDR2 FQGNSA. The V and J ends lost 5 bases and 2 bases respectively, with 13 bases between them. The CDR3 DNA reads TGTGCCAGCAGCCTAGGCAGGGAGGCCTACGAGCAGTACTTC. This gives the protein CASSLGREAYEQYF.

This clonotype ranks as medium-sized. V is TRBV20-1 and J is TRBJ1-6, with TRBD1 matching 8 bases. Looked up from germline, CDR1 is DFQATT and CDR2 is SNEGSKA (reference sequence). V shed 5 bases and J 6 bases; nucleotides not matched to a gene: 3. The CDR3 is made up of 13 amino acids. This chain's CDR3 is CSAQGATNSPLHF. The CDR3, as DNA: TGCAGTGCTCAGGGGGCAACTAATTCACCCCTCCACTTT.

A remark on this clonotype: A read error may explain this, as a much larger clone is one base away. This rearrangement joins TRBV20-1 to TRBJ2-1, with 9 bases identical to TRBD2. Losses at the gene ends were 8 bases for V and 6 bases for J; bases not matched to a gene: 14. Germline V lookup: CDR1 DFQATT, CDR2 SNEGSKA (reference sequence). The CDR3 consists of 15 residues. This CDR3 reads CSSLPRTSVFNEQFF. As DNA, the CDR3 is TGCAGTTCGCTACCCCGGACTAGCGTCTTCAATGAGCAGTTCTTC.

The rearrangement joins TRBV27 to TRBJ2-1; 11 nucleotides agree with TRBD2. Per germline, CDR1 MNHEY and CDR2 SMNVEV (reference sequence). The CDR3 consists of 17 residues. V lost 2 bases, J lost 7 bases, and 10 bases stayed unmatched. The CDR3 nucleotides read TGTGCCAGCAGTTTACGGGCTAGCGGGAGGTTTCAGAATGAGCAGTTCTTC. As protein: CASSLRASGRFQNEQFF.

The chain recombines TRBV28 with TRBJ1-5; TRBD1 matches 9 bases. The germline gives CDR1 MDHEN, CDR2 SYDVKM. The CDR3 has 16 amino acids. V gave up 5 bases and J gave up 4 bases; unmatched junction bases: 9. The DNA for the CDR3 is TGTGCCAGCAGTCCCCCGACAGGGGGACGGAATCAGCCCCAGCATTTT. It encodes CASSPPTGGRNQPQHF.